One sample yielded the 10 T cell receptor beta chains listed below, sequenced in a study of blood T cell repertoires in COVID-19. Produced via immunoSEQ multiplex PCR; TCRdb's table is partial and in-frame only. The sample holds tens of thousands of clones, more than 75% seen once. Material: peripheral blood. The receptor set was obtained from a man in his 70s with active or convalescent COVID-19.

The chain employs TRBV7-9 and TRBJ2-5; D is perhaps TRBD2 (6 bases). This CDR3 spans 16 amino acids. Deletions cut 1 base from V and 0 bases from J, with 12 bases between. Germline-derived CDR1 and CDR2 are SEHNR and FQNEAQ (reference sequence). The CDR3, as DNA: TGTGCCAGCAGCTTAGGGTTAGCGGCGTACCAAGAGACCCAGTACTTC. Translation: CASSLGLAAYQETQYF.

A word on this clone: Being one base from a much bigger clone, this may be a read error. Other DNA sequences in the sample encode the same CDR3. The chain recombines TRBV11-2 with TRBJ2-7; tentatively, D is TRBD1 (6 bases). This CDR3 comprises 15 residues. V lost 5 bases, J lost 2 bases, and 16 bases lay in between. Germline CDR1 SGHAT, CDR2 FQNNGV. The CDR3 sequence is CASSDPGQGAYEQYF. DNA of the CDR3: TGTGCCAGCAGCGACCCGGGACAAGGGGCCTACGAGCAGTACTTC.

The CDR3, as DNA: TGTGCCAGCCGTTATAGCGGGGCGAGCTCCTACGAGCAGTACTTC. This encodes CASRYSGASSYEQYF. The V call is TRBV27, the J call TRBJ2-7; 8 bases match TRBD2. There are 15 residues in the CDR3. Germline lookup yields CDR1 MNHEY and CDR2 SMNVEV (reference sequence). Losses at the gene ends were 8 bases for V and 0 bases for J; bases not matched to a gene: 9.

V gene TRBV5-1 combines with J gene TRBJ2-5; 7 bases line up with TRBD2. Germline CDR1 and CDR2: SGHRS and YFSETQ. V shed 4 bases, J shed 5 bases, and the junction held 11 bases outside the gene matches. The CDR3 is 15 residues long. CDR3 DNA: TGCGCCAGCAGCACCGGACTAGGAAAAGAGGAGACCCAGTACTTC. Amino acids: CASSTGLGKEETQYF.

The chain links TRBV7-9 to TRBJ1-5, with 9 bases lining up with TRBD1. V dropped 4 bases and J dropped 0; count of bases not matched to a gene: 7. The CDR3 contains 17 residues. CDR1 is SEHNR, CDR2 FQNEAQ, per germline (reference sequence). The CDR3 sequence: CASSSTGGGNSNQPQHF. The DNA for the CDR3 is TGTGCCAGCAGCTCCACAGGGGGCGGGAATAGCAATCAGCCCCAGCATTTT.

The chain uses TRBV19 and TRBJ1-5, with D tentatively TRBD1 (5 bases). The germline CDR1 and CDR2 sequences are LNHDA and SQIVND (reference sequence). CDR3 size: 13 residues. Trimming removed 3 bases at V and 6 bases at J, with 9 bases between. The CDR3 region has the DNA TGTGCCAGTAGTATCGCGGGGGTTCAGCCCCAGCATTTT. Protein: CASSIAGVQPQHF. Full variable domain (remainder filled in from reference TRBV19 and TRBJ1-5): DGGITQSPKYLFRKEGQNVTLSCEQNLNHDAMYWYRQDPGQGLRLIYYSQIVNDFQKGDIAEGYSVSREKKESFPLTVTSAQKNPTAFYLCASSIAGVQPQHFGDGTRLSIL.

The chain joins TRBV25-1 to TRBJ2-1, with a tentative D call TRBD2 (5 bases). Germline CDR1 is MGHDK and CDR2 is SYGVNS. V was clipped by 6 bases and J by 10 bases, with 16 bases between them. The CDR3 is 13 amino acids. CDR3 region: CASRGPRSGEQFF. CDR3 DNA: TGTGCCAGCAGAGGACCACGATCGGGGGAGCAGTTCTTC.

The CDR3 protein is CASSGRLRGGYNEQFF. The CDR3 nucleotides are TGTGCCAGCAGTGGCCGGTTGCGGGGGGGTTACAATGAGCAGTTCTTC. The chain recombines TRBV28 with TRBJ2-1, with TRBD2 matching 9 bases. V shed 5 bases, J shed 4 bases, and the junction held 9 bases outside the gene matches. The CDR3 has 16 residues. CDR1 is MDHEN and CDR2 is SYDVKM in the germline V gene.

CDR3: CASSQDLGGGAKYNEQFF. The CDR3 nucleotides are TGCGCCAGCAGCCAAGATCTTGGCGGGGGCGCAAAATACAATGAGCAGTTCTTC. V usage is TRBV4-1 and J usage is TRBJ2-1; tentative D call: TRBD2 (7 bases). Germline V gene sequence: CDR1 MGHRA, CDR2 YSYEKL. The length of the CDR3 is 18 residues. The germline V and J ends were trimmed by 0 bases and 4 bases, with 19 bases remaining between them.

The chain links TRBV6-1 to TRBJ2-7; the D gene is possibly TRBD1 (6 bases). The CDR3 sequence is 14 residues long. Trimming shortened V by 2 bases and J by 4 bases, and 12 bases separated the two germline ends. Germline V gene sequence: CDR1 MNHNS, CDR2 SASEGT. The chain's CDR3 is CASSELTGQYEQYF. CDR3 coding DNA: TGTGCCAGCAGTGAACTAACAGGGCAGTACGAGCAGTACTTC.